Presented here are 21 T cell receptor beta chains from one specimen sequenced in a study of long-term antiretroviral therapy in people with HIV. Investigators performed immunoSEQ version v3.0 at survey level. Measured with immunoSEQ multiplex PCR; TCRdb has only the in-frame clones, and not every one. The table includes about 24,000 clones, 79% detected once. The specimen was unsorted PBMCs, collected 1.2 years after starting antiretroviral therapy. The receptors originated from a woman aged 40 to 50 with HIV.

In this sample, this clone turned up a few times. This chain uses TRBV7-9 with TRBJ2-7, with D uncertain. The CDR3 totals 13 residues. In germline, CDR1 is SEHNR, CDR2 FQNEAQ (reference sequence). V shed 7 bases and J shed 2 bases, with 12 bases lying between them. The CDR3 sequence is CASTGLRTYEQYF. The CDR3, as DNA: TGTGCCAGCACCGGGTTGAGAACCTACGAGCAGTACTTC. The full variable domain, completed using reference TRBV7-9 and TRBJ2-7, is DTGVSQNPRHKITKRGQNVTFRCDPISEHNRLYWYRQTLGQGPEFLTYFQNEAQLEKSRLLSDRFSAERPKGSFSTLEIQRTEQGDSAMYLCASTGLRTYEQYFGPGTRLTVT.

The rearrangement uses TRBV5-4 and TRBJ2-7, with 10 bases lining up with TRBD2. CDR3 length: 15 amino acids. The germline gives CDR1 SGHNT, CDR2 YYREEE (reference sequence). V lost 4 bases to trimming and J lost 0 bases; unmatched junction nucleotides: 4. The CDR3 loop is CASSVSGRLSYEQYF. Written as DNA, the CDR3 is TGTGCCAGCAGCGTTAGCGGGAGGCTCTCCTACGAGCAGTACTTC.

This rearrangement joins TRBV11-2 to TRBJ2-7; D is unclear. V shed 3 bases and J shed 3 bases, with 6 bases lying between them. This CDR3 is built from 12 residues. Germline V gives CDR1 SGHAT, CDR2 FQNNGV. CDR3 in DNA: TGTGCCAGCAGCTTGACCTACTACGAGCAGTACTTC. Translated, it gives CASSLTYYEQYF.

The chain combines TRBV7-2 with TRBJ2-7; TRBD1 agrees at 10 bases. Germline trimming cut 7 bases from V and 0 bases from J; bases unmatched to any gene: 6. The CDR3 sequence is 15 residues long. The germline V gene encodes CDR1 SGHTA and CDR2 FQGNSA. The CDR3 loop reads CASKPGQGISYEQYF. The CDR3 nucleotides are TGTGCCAGCAAACCGGGACAGGGGATCTCCTACGAGCAGTACTTC.

This chain links TRBV10-3 with TRBJ2-7; TRBD1 matches 8 bases. The CDR3 consists of 13 residues. J gave up 5 bases and V 6 bases, and 6 bases lay outside the gene matches. The germline gives CDR1 ENHRY, CDR2 SYGVKD. The CDR3 DNA reads TGTGCCATCAGAGGGACAGGTCTCGACGAGCAGTACTTC. This encodes CAIRGTGLDEQYF.

The chain links TRBV6-1 to TRBJ2-7; D gene ambiguous. This CDR3 contains 14 residues. Trimming shortened V by 6 bases and J by 7 bases, and 19 bases separated the two germline ends. CDR1 MNHNS and CDR2 SASEGT come from the germline V gene. The DNA for the CDR3 is TGTGCCAGCAGCCCACCTGGTGGGGTGAGGGAGCAGTACTTC. The encoded protein is CASSPPGGVREQYF.

CDR3 loop: CASSLGDNPGLAYEQYF. CDR3 nucleotide sequence: TGTGCCAGCAGCTTAGGGGACAACCCGGGACTAGCCTACGAGCAGTACTTC. The chain uses TRBV11-2 and TRBJ2-7; TRBD2 agrees at 8 bases. V shed 1 base, J shed 2 bases, and the junction held 10 bases outside the gene matches. This CDR3 comprises 17 residues. From germline, CDR1 is SGHAT and CDR2 FQNNGV.

The chain joins TRBV5-1 to TRBJ2-2; D might be TRBD2 (6 bases). This CDR3 comprises 14 residues. The V end was cut by 2 bases, the J end by 4 bases, with 9 bases between. Germline CDR1 reads SGHRS; CDR2 reads YFSETQ. CDR3 coding DNA: TGCGCCAGCAGCTTATTTAGCGGCACCGGGGAGCTGTTTTTT. Translating gives CASSLFSGTGELFF.

This clone was seen just once. The V gene is TRBV28, the J gene TRBJ1-1, with TRBD1 matching over 10 bases. The CDR3 runs to 14 residues. The germline V gene has CDR1 MDHEN and CDR2 SYDVKM. Germline trimming cut 6 bases from V and 4 bases from J; bases unmatched to any gene: 5. The CDR3 coding sequence is TGTGCCAGCAGCCGGACAGGGGGGGTCACTGAAGCTTTCTTT. It is translated as CASSRTGGVTEAFF.

V usage is TRBV5-5 and J usage is TRBJ2-3; D might be TRBD2 (6 bases). The germline V and J ends were trimmed by 5 bases and 4 bases, with 11 bases remaining between them. CDR3 length: 13 residues. Germline lookup yields CDR1 SGHKS and CDR2 YYEKEE (reference sequence). Written as DNA, the CDR3 is TGTGCCAGCAGACTGGAGGGAGCAGATACGCAGTATTTT. This gives the protein CASRLEGADTQYF.

The chain uses TRBV11-2 and TRBJ1-2; 7 bases align to TRBD1. The trim removed 5 bases at V and 8 bases at J, leaving 11 bases unmatched. CDR1 is SGHAT and CDR2 is FQNNGV in the germline V gene. This CDR3 has 14 residues. CDR3 DNA sequence: TGTGCCAGCAGCGCCAACAGGGGATCGCGGGGCTACACCTTC. Translated, it gives CASSANRGSRGYTF.

The V and J genes are TRBV5-1 and TRBJ1-1; D gene uncertain. V was trimmed by 4 bases and J by 0 bases, leaving 16 bases between them. In germline, CDR1 is SGHRS, CDR2 YFSETQ. The CDR3 spans 16 residues. CDR3 region: CASSPSPATLNTEAFF. The CDR3 bases are TGCGCCAGCAGCCCCTCGCCCGCAACCTTGAACACTGAAGCTTTCTTT.

There are a few counts of this clone. The J gene is TRBJ1-2, the V gene TRBV7-2, with D perhaps TRBD1 (6 bases). CDR1 SGHTA and CDR2 FQGNSA come from the germline V gene. Trimming removed 6 bases from V and 7 bases from J, with 12 bases in between. The CDR3 contains 12 residues. CDR3 in DNA: TGTGCCAGCAGACCTACAGGGTTTGGCTACACCTTC. Its translation is CASRPTGFGYTF. Looking up the rest from reference TRBV7-2 and TRBJ1-2 gives the full variable domain: GAGVSQSPSNKVTEKGKDVELRCDPISGHTALYWYRQSLGQGLEFLIYFQGNSAPDKSGLPSDRFSAERTGGSVSTLTIQRTQQEDSAVYLCASRPTGFGYTFGSGTRLTVV.

This chain links TRBV9 with TRBJ2-4, with TRBD2 matching over 10 bases. The trim removed 0 bases at V and 2 bases at J, leaving 8 bases unmatched. Germline V CDR1 and CDR2: SGDLS, YYNGEE. This CDR3 is 18 amino acids long. CDR3 loop: CASSVESGGAGSKNIQYF. The CDR3 DNA follows: TGTGCCAGCAGCGTAGAGAGCGGGGGGGCTGGGTCCAAAAACATTCAGTACTTC.

The rearrangement joins TRBV23-1 to TRBJ2-7; D tentatively reads TRBD1 or TRBD2 (5 bases each). TRBV23-1 is flagged as an ORF with uncertain function. The CDR3 loop spans 17 amino acids. Trimming removed 1 base from V and 8 bases from J, with 24 bases in between. The CDR3 DNA reads as TGCGCCAGCAGTCAATATGGGACGGGACGGATACGAAGTCAGCAGTACTTC. This encodes CASSQYGTGRIRSQQYF.

The chain recombines TRBV5-4 with TRBJ2-6; D not certain. The germline CDR1 and CDR2 sequences are SGHNT and YYREEE (reference sequence). Trimming took off 0 bases at V and 0 bases at J, with 4 bases between the two ends. The CDR3 totals 15 residues. This CDR3 reads CASSLEFSGANVLTF. The CDR3 nucleotides are TGTGCCAGCAGCTTGGAGTTCTCTGGGGCCAACGTCCTGACTTTC.

V gene TRBV5-4 combines with J gene TRBJ2-7, with 7 bases lining up with TRBD2. With V trimmed by 4 bases and J by 2 bases, 9 bases remained unmatched. The CDR3 has 15 residues. From germline, CDR1 is SGHNT and CDR2 YYREEE (reference sequence). For the CDR3, the DNA is TGTGCCAGCAGCCTCGGTGGGGCGGGAGCCTACGAGCAGTACTTC. It encodes CASSLGGAGAYEQYF.

This chain uses TRBV4-3 with TRBJ2-3; the D gene is possibly TRBD2 (6 bases). Trimming cost V 0 bases and J 2 bases, with 9 bases left between them. CDR1 is LGHNA, CDR2 YSLEER, per germline. The CDR3 runs 15 residues. The CDR3 nucleotides read TGCGCCAGCAGCCAAGATAGGAGGGCCACAGATACGCAGTATTTT. Translation gives CASSQDRRATDTQYF.

V usage is TRBV15 and J usage is TRBJ2-3; tentative D call: TRBD2 (6 bases). Per germline, CDR1 LNHNV and CDR2 YYDKDF (reference sequence). The CDR3 is made up of 16 amino acids. V lost 0 bases, J lost 0 bases, and 10 bases lay in between. The CDR3 protein is CATSRDDSGSTDTQYF. The CDR3 DNA sequence: TGTGCCACCAGCAGAGATGACAGCGGGAGCACAGATACGCAGTATTTT.

This chain uses TRBV2 with TRBJ2-5; TRBD2 might be the D (7 bases). Germline V gene data show CDR1 as SNHLY and CDR2 as FYNNEI. Trimming removed 7 bases at V and 3 bases at J, with 15 bases between. The CDR3 covers 14 residues. CDR3 protein: CASNRGGAEETQYF. The CDR3 nucleotides read TGTGCCAGCAATAGAGGGGGGGCCGAAGAGACCCAGTACTTC.

The V call is TRBV19, the J call TRBJ1-1, with D uncertain. Trimming stripped 3 bases from V and 3 bases from J, with 2 bases between. The CDR3 is 11 residues long. CDR1 and CDR2 from the germline V gene are LNHDA and SQIVND (reference sequence). For the CDR3, the DNA is TGTGCCAGTAGTATCTACACTGAAGCTTTCTTT. It translates to CASSIYTEAFF.